The entry that follows covers one T cell receptor beta chain sequence. This sample was taken from a study of blood T cell repertoires in COVID-19. Germline assignment: CDR1 GTSNPN and CDR2 SVGIG (reference sequence). This CDR3 is 14 amino acids long. V lost 3 bases and J lost 4, with 15 bases in between. Profiling relied on immunoSEQ multiplex PCR, and the TCRdb table lists in-frame clones only, not all of them. The sample has around 480,000 clones; around 88% are singletons. The receptor's source is a woman between 50 and 59 years old with COVID-19, enrolled during active disease. Sequencing was done on a sample of peripheral blood. The chain has TRBV30 and TRBJ1-1; possibly TRBD1 for D (5 bases). The CDR3 region is CAWSLVQASTEAFF. The CDR3 bases are TGTGCCTGGAGCTTGGTACAGGCTTCCACTGAAGCTTTCTTT.